A selection of T cell receptor beta chains follows, all from one sample in a study of response to subunit inactivated influenza vaccine. TCRdb re-derived calls from the RT-PCR reads in MiXCR, one entry per CDR3 protein. The data hold approximately 200,000 distinct CDR3 sequences, with 13% to 15% observed a single time. Material: CD8+ T cells sorted from PBMCs, obtained 4 to 6 days after vaccination. The receptor source for this set is a man aged 45 to 65 who received an inactivated influenza vaccine. Each CDR3 is given with its conserved first and last residue. The D gene is left open where the match is weak. Expanded clones get a size class; other rows say once, few or many, or leave the size out.

d_call j_call clone_size v_call cdr3_nt cdr3_aa
NA TRBJ2-5 many TRBV28 TGTGCCAGCAGTCCCCTGTTGGAGGGGGCAGGGGAGACCCAGTACTTC CASSPLLEGAGETQYF
TRBD1 TRBJ2-1 few TRBV7-9 TGTGCCAGCAGCGGGGACAGGGTTTTCTTC CASSGDRVFF
NA TRBJ1-5 few TRBV27 TGTGCCAGCAGTTTCTCACAGGGAAGCAATCAGCCCCAGCATTTT CASSFSQGSNQPQHF
NA TRBJ2-5 NA TRBV19 TGTGCCAGTCCAGGGAGTAGACAAGAGACCCAGTACTTC CASPGSRQETQYF
NA TRBJ2-2 few TRBV4-1 TGCGCCAGCAGCCAAGAGCCGGGGGTCACCGGGGAGCTGTTTTTT CASSQEPGVTGELFF
NA TRBJ1-1 many TRBV6-2/TRBV6-3 TGTGCCAGCAGTTACTCGATTCCCCTGGGAGGGGTAAACACTGAAGCTTTCTTT CASSYSIPLGGVNTEAFF
TRBD2 TRBJ2-1 many TRBV28 TGTGCCAGCAGTTCCTATAGCGGGAGGTACAATGAGCAGTTCTTC CASSSYSGRYNEQFF
NA TRBJ1-2 NA TRBV11-2 TGTGCCAGCAGCTTAGTCGGCAGCCCCTATGGCTACACCTTC CASSLVGSPYGYTF
NA TRBJ1-5 NA TRBV2 TGTGCCAGCACGGGGGGGGCGGGTCAGCCCCAGCATTTT CASTGGAGQPQHF
TRBD2 TRBJ2-7 few TRBV6-2/TRBV6-3 TGTGCCAGCTGCCCGGGACTAGTTGGCGAGCAGTACTTC CASCPGLVGEQYF
NA TRBJ2-7 many TRBV5-1 TGCGCCAGCGGGGCTGAACAGGGTTTTGGCTACGAGCAGTACTTC CASGAEQGFGYEQYF
NA TRBJ2-4 few TRBV6-2/TRBV6-3 TGTGCCAGCAGCCTAATCCCGGGACACCGAACTTTAAGGGACATTCAGTACTTC CASSLIPGHRTLRDIQYF
TRBD1 TRBJ2-7 NA TRBV12-3/TRBV12-4 TGTGCCAGCAGTTCCCACGGGGACAGGGCCAACGAGCAGTACTTC CASSSHGDRANEQYF
NA TRBJ1-2 NA TRBV7-9 TGTGCCAGCAGCTATCTTGGATCTAACTATGGCTACACCTTC CASSYLGSNYGYTF
TRBD1 TRBJ2-1 many TRBV29-1 TGCAGCGCCTATCCGGGACAGGGGTTAGAGCAGTTCTTC CSAYPGQGLEQFF
TRBD2 TRBJ2-1 few TRBV2 TGTGCCAGCAGTGAAGCAACTAGCGGGAATGAGCAGTTCTTC CASSEATSGNEQFF
TRBD1 TRBJ1-3 many TRBV6-1 TGTGCCAGCCGGACAGGGTACGGAAACACCATATATTTT CASRTGYGNTIYF